A selection of T cell receptor beta chains follows, all from one sample in a study of spatial heterogeneity in lung cancer. From the 5' RACE reads, TCRdb called clonotypes with MiXCR, one entry per CDR3 protein. The sample contains under 4,500 distinct CDR3 sequences, about a quarter of which appear only once. Sequenced material: normal lung tissue next to the tumor, taken at surgery. These receptors were obtained from a male donor with early-stage non-small cell lung cancer. CDR3s include the opening cysteine and the closing phenylalanine or tryptophan. The D gene is left open where the match is weak. Size is stated for part of the rows, as once, few or many counts, or as a class when the clone is expanded.

TRBJ2-5,many,TRBV2,TRBD1,CASSDDRGFKTQYF
TRBJ1-1,medium-sized,TRBV4-1,.,CASSQEGFKDAGEAFF
TRBJ2-1,medium-sized,TRBV11-2,TRBD1,CASSSPTGGSNEQFF
TRBJ1-1,medium-sized,TRBV5-1,TRBD1,CASSLSGGTGEAFF
TRBJ2-3,medium-sized,TRBV7-9,.,CASNLADTQYF
TRBJ1-6,many,TRBV5-1,.,CASSLEASDMGSPLHF
TRBJ1-5,medium-sized,TRBV12-3/TRBV12-4,.,CASRAAVQPQHF
TRBJ2-7,.,TRBV28,.,CASSPAVFFHEQYF
TRBJ2-3,.,TRBV29-1,TRBD2,CSAGTSGNTDTQYF
TRBJ2-7,.,TRBV6-1,TRBD1,CASTRGTGGDEQYF
TRBJ1-2,few,TRBV28,.,CASSSIGQIDYGYTF
TRBJ2-5,.,TRBV15,TRBD2,CATSRDATSGGETQYF
TRBJ2-2,.,TRBV7-2,.,CASSPQGAGTGELFF
TRBJ1-1,medium-sized,TRBV28,TRBD1,CASSLRGGRAKAFF
TRBJ1-2,medium-sized,TRBV12-5,TRBD1,CASALDRNGYTF
TRBJ2-1,medium-sized,TRBV5-1,.,CASSLRQDNEQFF
TRBJ2-1,many,TRBV15,.,CATSRMRPSYNEQFF
TRBJ2-7,once,TRBV28,.,CASSETRGVYEQYF
TRBJ1-6,medium-sized,TRBV5-1,.,CASSLVGGSPGSPLHF
TRBJ2-7,many,TRBV6-1,TRBD2,CASSWGTNNYEQYF
TRBJ2-4,large,TRBV12-3/TRBV12-4,.,CASSFNGDIQYF
TRBJ1-1,medium-sized,TRBV6-6,.,CASSYGDTEAFF
TRBJ2-1,medium-sized,TRBV6-1,.,CASSEEAWVNNEQFF